This entry concerns a single T cell receptor (beta chain). Trimming stripped 11 bases from V and 5 bases from J, with 16 bases between. CDR3 length: 13 residues. Germline V gene sequence: CDR1 MNHEY, CDR2 SVGAGI. This sample is part of a study of blood T cell repertoires in COVID-19. Study-wide background: Both acute and convalescent COVID-19 samples were obtained from the United States, Italy and Spain. PBMCs, B-cell-depleted T cells, or T cells provided the cDNA or gDNA that made up the material.

Original data processing: Amplification of reference gene primers was used by the study to estimate nucleated cell counts. Only in-frame clones appear in the TCRdb table, and some are missing; sequencing was by immunoSEQ multiplex PCR. The D gene and trimming were derived from the DNA, and the V and J assignments and clone size from that table. The profile shows 170,000 or so clones, 84% of them singletons. The sequence derives from a man aged 18 to 29 with active or convalescent COVID-19. The sequenced material came from peripheral blood. The J gene is TRBJ1-5, the V gene TRBV6-5; D might be TRBD1 (5 bases). The CDR3 DNA reads as TGTGCCTGCATTCCGACAGAAGATCAGCCCCAGCATTTT. It translates to CACIPTEDQPQHF.